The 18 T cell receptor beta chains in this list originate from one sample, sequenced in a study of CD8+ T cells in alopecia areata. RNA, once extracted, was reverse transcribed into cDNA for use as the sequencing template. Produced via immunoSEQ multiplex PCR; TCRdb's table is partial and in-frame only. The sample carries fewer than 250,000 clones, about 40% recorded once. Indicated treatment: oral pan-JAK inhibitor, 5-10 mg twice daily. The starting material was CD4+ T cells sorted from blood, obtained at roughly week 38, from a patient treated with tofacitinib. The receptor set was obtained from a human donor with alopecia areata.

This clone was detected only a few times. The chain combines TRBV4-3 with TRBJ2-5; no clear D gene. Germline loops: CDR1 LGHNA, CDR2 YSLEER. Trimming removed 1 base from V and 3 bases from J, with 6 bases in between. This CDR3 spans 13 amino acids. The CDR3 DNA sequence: TGCGCCAGCAGCCAAGGCTATAAAGAGACCCAGTACTTC. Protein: CASSQGYKETQYF.

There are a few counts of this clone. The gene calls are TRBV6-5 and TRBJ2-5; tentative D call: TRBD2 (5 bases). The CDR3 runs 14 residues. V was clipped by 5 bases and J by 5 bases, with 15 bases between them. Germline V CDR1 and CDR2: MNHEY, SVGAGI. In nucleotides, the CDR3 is TGTGCCAGCAGTCCCCCGGAGAGCGGCGAGACCCAGTACTTC. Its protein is CASSPPESGETQYF.

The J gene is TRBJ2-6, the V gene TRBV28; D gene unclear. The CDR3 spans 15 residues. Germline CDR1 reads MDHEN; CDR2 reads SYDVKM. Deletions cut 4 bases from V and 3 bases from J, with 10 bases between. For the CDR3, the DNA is TGTGCCAGCAGTTCTCCCCCGAGTGGGGCCAACGTCCTGACTTTC. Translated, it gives CASSSPPSGANVLTF.

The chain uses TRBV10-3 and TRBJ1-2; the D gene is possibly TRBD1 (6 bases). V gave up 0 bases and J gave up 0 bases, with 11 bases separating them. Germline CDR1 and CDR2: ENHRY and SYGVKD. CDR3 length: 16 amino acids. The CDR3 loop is CAISESGTPANYGYTF. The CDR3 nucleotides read TGTGCCATCAGTGAGTCTGGGACACCAGCTAACTATGGCTACACCTTC.

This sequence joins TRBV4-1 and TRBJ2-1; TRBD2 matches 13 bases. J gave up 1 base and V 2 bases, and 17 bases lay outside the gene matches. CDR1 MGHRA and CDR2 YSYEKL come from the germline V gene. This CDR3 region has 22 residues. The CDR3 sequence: CASSQSRDFGLAGVSSYNEQFF. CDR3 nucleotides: TGCGCCAGCAGCCAATCCAGAGATTTCGGACTAGCGGGAGTAAGTTCCTACAATGAGCAGTTCTTC.

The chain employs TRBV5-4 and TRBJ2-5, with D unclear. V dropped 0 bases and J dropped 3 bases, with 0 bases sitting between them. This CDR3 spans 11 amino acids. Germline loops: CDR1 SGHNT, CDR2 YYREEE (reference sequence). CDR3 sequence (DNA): TGTGCCAGCAGCTTGGAAGAGACCCAGTACTTC. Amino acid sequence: CASSLEETQYF.

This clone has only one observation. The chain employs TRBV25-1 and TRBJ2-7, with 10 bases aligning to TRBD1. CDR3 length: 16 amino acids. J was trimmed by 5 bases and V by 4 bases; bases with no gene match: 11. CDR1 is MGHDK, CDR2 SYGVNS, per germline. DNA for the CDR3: TGTGCCAGCAGTGCCCGGACAGGGGGATCTATCGACGAGCAGTACTTC. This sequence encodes CASSARTGGSIDEQYF.

CDR3 amino acids: CASSPRTGDGYEQYF. CDR3 nucleotide sequence: TGTGCCAGCAGCCCTAGGACAGGGGACGGCTACGAGCAGTACTTC. The V gene is TRBV28, the J gene TRBJ2-7, with 9 bases aligning to TRBD1. The CDR3 contains 15 residues. Germline-derived CDR1 and CDR2 are MDHEN and SYDVKM. V lost 6 bases and J lost 3; bases outside the gene matches: 9.

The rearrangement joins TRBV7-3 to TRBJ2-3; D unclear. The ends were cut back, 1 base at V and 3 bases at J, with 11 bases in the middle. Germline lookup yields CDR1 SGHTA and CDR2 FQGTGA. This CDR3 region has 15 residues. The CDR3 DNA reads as TGTGCCAGCAGCTTAAATCCCGGAAGGACAGATACGCAGTATTTT. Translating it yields CASSLNPGRTDTQYF.

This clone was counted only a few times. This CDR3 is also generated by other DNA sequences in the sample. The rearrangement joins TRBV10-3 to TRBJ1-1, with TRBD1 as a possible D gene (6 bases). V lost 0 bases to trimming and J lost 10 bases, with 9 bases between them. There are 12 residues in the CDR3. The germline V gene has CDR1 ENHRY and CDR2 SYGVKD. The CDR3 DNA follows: TGTGCCATCAGTGAGTCCGGGGGGCTAGCTTTCTTT. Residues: CAISESGGLAFF.

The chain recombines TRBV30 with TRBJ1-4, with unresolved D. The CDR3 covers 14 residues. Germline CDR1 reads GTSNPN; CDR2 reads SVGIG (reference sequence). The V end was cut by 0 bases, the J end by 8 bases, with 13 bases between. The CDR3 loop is CAWSVPQEYEKLFF. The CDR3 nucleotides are TGTGCCTGGAGTGTACCCCAGGAATACGAAAAACTGTTTTTT.

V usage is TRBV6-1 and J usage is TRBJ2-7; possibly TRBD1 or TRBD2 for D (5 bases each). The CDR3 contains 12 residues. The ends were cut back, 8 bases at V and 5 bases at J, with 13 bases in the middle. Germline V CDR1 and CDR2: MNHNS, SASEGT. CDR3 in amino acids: CASRRGLHEQYF. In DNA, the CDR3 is TGTGCCAGCCGCCGGGGCCTCCACGAGCAGTACTTC.

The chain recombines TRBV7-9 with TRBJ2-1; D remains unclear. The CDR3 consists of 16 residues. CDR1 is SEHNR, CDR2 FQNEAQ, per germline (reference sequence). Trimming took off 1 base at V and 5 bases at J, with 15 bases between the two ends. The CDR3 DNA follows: TGTGCCAGCAGCTTAGGGGTGACACGCTCGGACAATGAGCAGTTCTTC. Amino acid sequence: CASSLGVTRSDNEQFF.

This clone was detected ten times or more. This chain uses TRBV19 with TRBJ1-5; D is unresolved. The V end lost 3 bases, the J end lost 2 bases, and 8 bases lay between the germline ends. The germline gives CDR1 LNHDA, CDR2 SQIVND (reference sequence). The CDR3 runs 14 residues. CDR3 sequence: CASSMVYGNQPQHF. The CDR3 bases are TGTGCCAGTAGTATGGTTTACGGCAATCAGCCCCAGCATTTT.

CDR3 region: CASSQIPGIEQYF. In DNA form, the CDR3 reads TGTGCCAGCAGTCAGATTCCAGGGATAGAGCAGTACTTC. The V and J genes are TRBV6-5 and TRBJ2-7; D is possibly TRBD1 (5 bases). V was clipped by 5 bases and J by 7 bases, with 15 bases between them. Germline CDR1 and CDR2: MNHEY and SVGAGI. This CDR3 has 13 residues.

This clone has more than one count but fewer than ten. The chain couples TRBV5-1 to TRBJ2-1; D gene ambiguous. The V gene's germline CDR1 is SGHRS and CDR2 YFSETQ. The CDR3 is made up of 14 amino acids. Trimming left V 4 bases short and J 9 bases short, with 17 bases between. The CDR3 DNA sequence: TGCGCCAGCAGCCGTATAACGACGTCCAGTGAGCAGTTCTTC. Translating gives CASSRITTSSEQFF.

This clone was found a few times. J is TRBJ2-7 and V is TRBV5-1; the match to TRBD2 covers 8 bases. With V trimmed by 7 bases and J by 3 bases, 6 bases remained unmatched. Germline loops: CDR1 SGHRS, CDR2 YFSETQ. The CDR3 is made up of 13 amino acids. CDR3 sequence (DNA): TGCGCCAGCCGAGCGGGAGTGGACTACGAGCAGTACTTC. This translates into CASRAGVDYEQYF.

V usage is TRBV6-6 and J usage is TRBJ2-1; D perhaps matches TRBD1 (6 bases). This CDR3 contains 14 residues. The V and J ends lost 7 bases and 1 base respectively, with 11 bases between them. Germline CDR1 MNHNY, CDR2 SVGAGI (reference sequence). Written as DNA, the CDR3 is TGTGCCAGCACCGGGACACCTTCCTACAATGAGCAGTTCTTC. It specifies CASTGTPSYNEQFF.